This T cell receptor beta chain originates from a study of blood T cell repertoires in COVID-19. Repertoires were generated with immunoSEQ multiplex PCR, while TCRdb's copy carries only in-frame clones and drops some. There are roughly 33,000 clones in the sample; roughly 93% occur only once, and approximately 4.7% lies in the top ten. The clonotype originates from a human donor in a cohort sampled during active COVID-19. The sequenced material came from peripheral blood.

CDR3: CAIRGQYNQPQHF. The CDR3 DNA reads as TGTGCCATCAGAGGACAGTACAATCAGCCCCAGCATTTT. V gene TRBV10-3 combines with J gene TRBJ1-5, with D tentatively TRBD1 (6 bases). This CDR3 has 13 amino acids. Germline V gene lookup returns CDR1 ENHRY and CDR2 SYGVKD. Trimming stripped 6 bases from V and 3 bases from J, with 9 bases between.